These 20 T cell receptor beta chains were all obtained from the same sample, sequenced in a study of shared clonotypes between healthy human individuals. TCRdb's copy holds only in-frame clones and misses some; the assay was immunoSEQ multiplex PCR. The table lists over 2 million clones, roughly 96% of them singletons. What was sequenced was naive CD4+ T cells sorted from blood. Subset of the sample: CD45RA+ positively selected. These receptors were taken from a man between 18 and 35 years old in good health.

The rearrangement links TRBV2 to TRBJ1-6; 9 bases are a match to TRBD1. With V trimmed by 10 bases and J by 10 bases, 11 bases remained unmatched. From germline, CDR1 is SNHLY and CDR2 FYNNEI. CDR3 length equals 14 residues. The CDR3 DNA follows: TGTGCCACCCTAACAGGGGGCGATTACTCACCCCTCCACTTT. It translates to CATLTGGDYSPLHF.

Here the CDR3 reads CASSGGGGTEAFF. CDR3 nucleotide sequence: TGTGCCAGCAGTGGGGGGGGCGGCACTGAAGCTTTCTTT. The chain employs TRBV28 and TRBJ1-1; perhaps TRBD1 as D (6 bases). V was cut by 5 bases and J by 4 bases, with 11 bases left in between. From germline, CDR1 is MDHEN and CDR2 SYDVKM. CDR3 length equals 13 residues. Together with reference TRBV28 and TRBJ1-1, the CDR3 gives the full variable domain: DVKVTQSSRYLVKRTGEKVFLECVQDMDHENMFWYRQDPGLGLRLIYFSYDVKMKEKGDIPEGYSVSREKKERFSLILESASTNQTSMYLCASSGGGGTEAFFGQGTRLTVV.

This chain links TRBV5-8 with TRBJ1-5; 10 positions agree with TRBD1. Germline CDR1 is SGHTS and CDR2 is YDEGEE. The CDR3 totals 16 residues. V lost 6 bases to trimming and J lost 3 bases; unmatched junction nucleotides: 9. The CDR3 region has the DNA TGTGCCAGCACCAGAGCACGACAGGGGGCCAATCAGCCCCAGCATTTT. It specifies CASTRARQGANQPQHF.

The CDR3 DNA is TGTGCCAGCAGCCAGGACAGCAATCAGCCCCAGCATTTT. Protein: CASSQDSNQPQHF. This sequence joins TRBV7-3 and TRBJ1-5; no clear D. Looked up from germline, CDR1 is SGHTA and CDR2 is FQGTGA. This CDR3 has 13 residues. Trimming cost V 5 bases and J 1 base, with 6 bases left between them.

The chain carries TRBV4-1 and TRBJ1-2; 7 bases match TRBD1. V dropped 4 bases and J dropped 8; count of bases not matched to a gene: 16. Germline V lookup: CDR1 MGHRA, CDR2 YSYEKL. This CDR3 comprises 16 residues. CDR3 bases: TGCGCCAGCAGCCTAAGACAGGGTGGCCTGTCTCGGGGCTACACCTTC. Protein: CASSLRQGGLSRGYTF.

The J gene is TRBJ2-5, the V gene TRBV2; a weak D match, TRBD1 (5 bases). Germline assignment: CDR1 SNHLY and CDR2 FYNNEI. This CDR3 comprises 12 residues. V gave up 6 bases and J gave up 6 bases, with 11 bases separating them. The CDR3 region is CASSEDTQTQYF. The CDR3, as DNA: TGTGCCAGCAGCGAGGACACCCAGACCCAGTACTTC.

For this clone: In the same sample, other DNA sequences code for this CDR3. V and J are TRBV5-1 and TRBJ2-7; D unclear. Germline loops: CDR1 SGHRS, CDR2 YFSETQ. Trimming pared 3 bases from V and 1 base from J, leaving 8 bases between. CDR3 length equals 13 residues. CDR3 nucleotide sequence: TGCGCCAGCAGCTCAGGCGGATCCTACGAGCAGTACTTC. It codes for CASSSGGSYEQYF.

The chain joins TRBV5-6 to TRBJ2-7; tentatively, D is TRBD2 (6 bases). This CDR3 spans 15 amino acids. Germline CDR1 SGHDT, CDR2 YYEEEE. The V and J ends lost 5 bases and 7 bases respectively, with 22 bases between them. This chain's CDR3 is CASSPLGIGGDEQYF. Here the CDR3 DNA reads TGTGCCAGCAGTCCGTTAGGCATAGGAGGGGATGAGCAGTACTTC.

The chain carries TRBV5-6 and TRBJ2-7; D possibly corresponds to TRBD1 (5 bases). CDR3 length: 15 residues. Deletions cut 2 bases from V and 7 bases from J, with 19 bases between. Germline CDR1 is SGHDT and CDR2 is YYEEEE. CDR3 residues: CASSLRGPFTEEQYF. CDR3 sequence (DNA): TGTGCCAGCAGCTTAAGGGGCCCTTTTACCGAGGAGCAGTACTTC.

This rearrangement joins TRBV7-3 to TRBJ2-3; no definite D call. This CDR3 region has 14 residues. CDR1 and CDR2 from the germline V gene are SGHTA and FQGTGA. The V end lost 2 bases, the J end lost 1 base, and 7 bases lay between the germline ends. The CDR3 region has the DNA TGTGCCAGCAGCTTACTCCCGGGCACAGATACGCAGTATTTT. Its translation: CASSLLPGTDTQYF.

The CDR3 loop is CASRSDLMNTEAFF. CDR3 in DNA: TGTGCCAGCAGGTCGGATCTCATGAACACTGAAGCTTTCTTT. The chain couples TRBV6-1 to TRBJ1-1, with D unresolved. CDR1 MNHNS and CDR2 SASEGT come from the germline V gene. This CDR3 region has 14 residues. V dropped 6 bases and J dropped 0 bases, with 11 bases sitting between them.

The chain links TRBV5-4 to TRBJ1-1; D remains unclear. CDR1 is SGHNT and CDR2 is YYREEE in the germline V gene (reference sequence). Deletions cut 1 base from V and 3 bases from J, with 10 bases between. This CDR3 has 14 residues. In DNA form, the CDR3 reads TGTGCCAGCAGCTTGTTGGGAAGGGACACTGAAGCTTTCTTT. Its translation is CASSLLGRDTEAFF.

Written as DNA, the CDR3 is TGTGCCAGCAGCCCTCAGCCCCGGGGGGAGACCCAGTACTTC. It specifies CASSPQPRGETQYF. The V and J genes are TRBV9 and TRBJ2-5; maybe TRBD2 (6 bases). Looked up from germline, CDR1 is SGDLS and CDR2 is YYNGEE. The V end was cut by 4 bases, the J end by 5 bases, with 15 bases between. CDR3 length: 14 residues. Supplemented by reference TRBV9 and TRBJ2-5, the full variable domain reads DSGVTQTPKHLITATGQRVTLRCSPRSGDLSVYWYQQSLDQGLQFLIQYYNGEERAKGNILERFSAQQFPDLHSELNLSSLELGDSALYFCASSPQPRGETQYFGPGTRLLVL.

The CDR3 spells CASSMAQGAGYGYTF. In DNA form, the CDR3 reads TGTGCCAGCAGCATGGCCCAGGGGGCCGGCTATGGCTACACCTTC. This chain joins TRBV5-5 and TRBJ1-2; 8 nucleotides line up with TRBD1. Germline-derived CDR1 and CDR2 are SGHKS and YYEKEE (reference sequence). With 4 bases clipped from V and 4 bases from J, the junction kept 9 bases outside the gene matches. CDR3 size: 15 residues.

The J gene is TRBJ2-7, the V gene TRBV5-4; weak D call: TRBD2 (5 bases). Deletions cut 6 bases from V and 0 bases from J, with 22 bases between. CDR1 is SGHNT, CDR2 YYREEE, per germline (reference sequence). The CDR3 covers 17 residues. Here the CDR3 reads CASTPGPGGGLSYEQYF. The CDR3 bases are TGTGCCAGCACCCCGGGCCCCGGTGGCGGACTCTCCTACGAGCAGTACTTC.

With regard to this clone: Other DNA variants within this sample encode the same CDR3. The gene calls are TRBV5-4 and TRBJ2-5, with 8 bases fitting TRBD1. The CDR3 spans 14 residues. Germline CDR1 reads SGHNT; CDR2 reads YYREEE (reference sequence). V was clipped by 4 bases and J by 5 bases; unmatched bases: 7. Here the CDR3 reads CASSLGQGLETQYF. The DNA of the CDR3 is TGTGCCAGCAGCCTTGGACAGGGACTGGAGACCCAGTACTTC.

This clone was picked up one time. This rearrangement joins TRBV5-4 to TRBJ2-7, with 11 bases aligning to TRBD2. CDR1 is SGHNT and CDR2 is YYREEE in the germline V gene (reference sequence). J was trimmed by 4 bases and V by 4 bases; bases with no gene match: 10. The CDR3 loop spans 16 amino acids. The CDR3 DNA follows: TGTGCCAGCAGCCCATATCTAGCGGGAGGCTATTACGAGCAGTACTTC. Amino acids: CASSPYLAGGYYEQYF. Complete variable domain (other parts from reference TRBV5-4 and TRBJ2-7): ETGVTQSPTHLIKTRGQQVTLRCSSQSGHNTVSWYQQALGQGPQFIFQYYREEENGRGNFPPRFSGLQFPNYSSELNVNALELDDSALYLCASSPYLAGGYYEQYFGPGTRLTVT.

The chain has TRBV4-1 and TRBJ1-6, with D possibly matching TRBD1 (5 bases). Trimming pared 3 bases from V and 7 bases from J, leaving 19 bases between. The CDR3 loop spans 17 amino acids. Germline assignment: CDR1 MGHRA and CDR2 YSYEKL. The CDR3 here is CASSQGDLGLRNSPLHF. The DNA for the CDR3 is TGCGCCAGCAGCCAGGGGGACTTGGGGCTCAGGAATTCACCCCTCCACTTT.

J is TRBJ2-7 and V is TRBV5-1, with D maybe TRBD1 (6 bases). V was trimmed by 4 bases and J by 6 bases, leaving 8 bases between them. CDR1 is SGHRS and CDR2 is YFSETQ in the germline V gene. The CDR3 totals 11 residues. The CDR3 sequence is CASSIGGEQYF. CDR3 nucleotides: TGCGCCAGCAGCATAGGGGGCGAGCAGTACTTC.

The V call is TRBV5-4, the J call TRBJ1-2; TRBD1 aligns across 9 bases. J gave up 8 bases and V 3 bases, and 11 bases lay outside the gene matches. Germline CDR1 is SGHNT and CDR2 is YYREEE (reference sequence). This CDR3 has 15 amino acids. The CDR3 spells CASSSLTGGTSGYTF. The DNA of the CDR3 is TGTGCCAGCAGCTCATTAACAGGGGGCACCAGCGGCTACACCTTC.